Shown below are 25 T cell receptor beta chains from a single sample sequenced in a study of OX40 agonist ivuxolimab in advanced cancers. Here immunoSEQ multiplex PCR was the method, and the copy in TCRdb shows in-frame clones only, minus some. The sample holds roughly 50,000 clones, 84% seen once. This specimen was CD4+ or CD8+ T cells sorted from blood, taken in a trial of the OX40 agonist ivuxolimab. All receptors derive from an adult with an advanced solid tumor such as melanoma, head and neck, liver or kidney cancer.

The rearrangement links TRBV27 to TRBJ2-6; TRBD1 is a possible D gene (5 bases). CDR1 and CDR2 (germline): MNHEY, SMNVEV (reference sequence). This CDR3 comprises 17 residues. The ends were cut back, 4 bases at V and 0 bases at J, with 13 bases in the middle. The CDR3 DNA is TGTGCCAGCAGTTCCCTGACAGTCTCCTCTGGGGCCAACGTCCTGACTTTC. This translates into CASSSLTVSSGANVLTF.

This chain connects TRBV9 to TRBJ2-6; D is unresolved. This CDR3 contains 13 residues. Trimming left V 0 bases short and J 4 bases short, with 2 bases between. Germline assignment: CDR1 SGDLS and CDR2 YYNGEE. The CDR3 reads CASSVEGANVLTF. For the CDR3, the DNA is TGTGCCAGCAGCGTAGAAGGGGCCAACGTCCTGACTTTC.

A single count supports this clone. V and J are TRBV19 and TRBJ2-7, with 9 bases fitting TRBD1. CDR3 length equals 13 residues. The V segment lost 1 base and the J segment 5 bases; nucleotides outside the gene matches: 0. Germline V gene lookup returns CDR1 LNHDA and CDR2 SQIVND (reference sequence). CDR3 nucleotide sequence: TGTGCCAGTAGTATAGGGACAGGGGACGAGCAGTACTTC. Amino acid sequence: CASSIGTGDEQYF.

The chain employs TRBV5-1 and TRBJ2-7; D is unclear. The CDR3 has 13 amino acids. V was clipped by 0 bases and J by 0 bases, with 4 bases between them. The germline gives CDR1 SGHRS, CDR2 YFSETQ. This CDR3 is CASSLGSSYEQYF. The DNA of the CDR3 is TGCGCCAGCAGCTTGGGCAGCTCCTACGAGCAGTACTTC.

V gene TRBV6-5 combines with J gene TRBJ1-2, with TRBD1 matching 7 bases. Unmatched junction bases numbered 5, after V lost 6 bases and J lost 10 bases. The CDR3 consists of 11 residues. Germline V gene data show CDR1 as MNHEY and CDR2 as SVGAGI. The CDR3 reads CASRTTGDYTF. CDR3 in DNA: TGTGCCAGCAGGACTACAGGGGACTACACCTTC.

This clone has just one count. The chain links TRBV15 to TRBJ1-2; the D gene is possibly TRBD1 (6 bases). Trimming removed 2 bases from V and 6 bases from J, with 13 bases in between. The CDR3 loop spans 14 amino acids. Germline V gene lookup returns CDR1 LNHNV and CDR2 YYDKDF (reference sequence). The CDR3 DNA reads as TGTGCCACCAGCAGATCAATCGCAGGGGATGGCTACACCTTC. Residues: CATSRSIAGDGYTF.

The chain has TRBV11-3 and TRBJ2-3, with TRBD2 as a possible D gene (6 bases). Trimming stripped 4 bases from V and 6 bases from J, with 14 bases between. This CDR3 spans 14 amino acids. Germline CDR1 SGHNT, CDR2 YENEEA. CDR3 sequence (DNA): TGTGCCAGCAGCTCCTGGAGGGGTGGCGATACGCAGTATTTT. Encoded protein: CASSSWRGGDTQYF.

The V call is TRBV18, the J call TRBJ2-7; weak D call: TRBD2 (5 bases). Germline V gene sequence: CDR1 KGHSH, CDR2 LQKENI. Trimming cost V 6 bases and J 2 bases, with 20 bases left between them. This CDR3 region has 16 residues. This CDR3 reads CASSEGMAGDTYEQYF. The CDR3 coding sequence is TGTGCCAGCTCCGAAGGTATGGCGGGTGATACCTACGAGCAGTACTTC.

The chain recombines TRBV28 with TRBJ2-7, with a weak D call TRBD2 (6 bases). CDR1 and CDR2 (germline): MDHEN, SYDVKM. The V end was cut by 5 bases, the J end by 3 bases, with 14 bases between. The CDR3 covers 14 residues. The CDR3 loop reads CASSGGVRLYEQYF. The CDR3 DNA sequence: TGTGCCAGCAGTGGCGGGGTGAGACTCTACGAGCAGTACTTC.

The chain uses TRBV11-3 and TRBJ2-1, with D uncertain. The V and J ends lost 5 bases and 1 base respectively, with 15 bases between them. CDR1 is SGHNT and CDR2 is YENEEA in the germline V gene. The CDR3 totals 16 residues. The CDR3 sequence: CASSELPSLSYNEQFF. CDR3 coding DNA: TGTGCCAGCAGCGAGCTCCCGTCTCTTTCCTACAATGAGCAGTTCTTC.

The genes are TRBV6-1 and TRBJ1-1; possibly TRBD1 for D (5 bases). The CDR3 sequence is 15 residues long. The V gene lost 4 bases and the J gene lost 0 bases, with 12 bases spanning the gap. Germline V lookup: CDR1 MNHNS, CDR2 SASEGT. The CDR3 region is CASSAMTAMNTEAFF. The CDR3 bases are TGTGCCAGCAGTGCTATGACAGCCATGAACACTGAAGCTTTCTTT.

The V and J genes are TRBV27 and TRBJ2-7, with 7 bases lining up with TRBD1. V lost 2 bases, J lost 7 bases, and 5 bases stayed unmatched. Germline V CDR1 and CDR2: MNHEY, SMNVEV (reference sequence). This CDR3 contains 13 residues. The CDR3 is CASSLRGRGEQYF. For the CDR3, the DNA is TGTGCCAGCAGTTTAAGGGGGCGAGGAGAGCAGTACTTC.

This clone was recorded only once. The chain links TRBV28 to TRBJ1-1; no clear D gene. The V and J ends lost 2 bases and 6 bases respectively, with 19 bases between them. The CDR3 has 16 amino acids. Germline loops: CDR1 MDHEN, CDR2 SYDVKM. CDR3 protein: CASSLDTRLANPEAFF. CDR3 nucleotide sequence: TGTGCCAGCAGTTTAGACACCAGGTTAGCTAATCCTGAAGCTTTCTTT.

The chain is built from TRBV5-1 and TRBJ2-7; D remains unclear. Germline V gives CDR1 SGHRS, CDR2 YFSETQ. The CDR3 consists of 14 residues. The germline V and J ends were trimmed by 4 bases and 0 bases, with 11 bases remaining between them. The chain's CDR3 is CASSAGRSSYEQYF. In DNA, the CDR3 is TGCGCCAGCAGCGCAGGACGGAGCTCCTACGAGCAGTACTTC.

The chain carries TRBV5-1 and TRBJ2-1; 11 nucleotides agree with TRBD2. The CDR3 is 15 residues long. The germline V gene has CDR1 SGHRS and CDR2 YFSETQ. V shed 6 bases and J 4 bases; nucleotides not matched to a gene: 6. CDR3 DNA sequence: TGCGCCAGCATGGTAGCGGGAGGGGTATACAATGAGCAGTTCTTC. This sequence encodes CASMVAGGVYNEQFF.

V gene TRBV7-8 combines with J gene TRBJ2-7; 9 nucleotides align to TRBD1. CDR1 and CDR2 (germline): SGHVS, FQNEAQ. V trimming: 2 bases; J trimming: 5 bases; junction bases outside the gene matches: 10. The CDR3 spans 16 residues. For the CDR3, the DNA is TGTGCCAGCAGCTTATATGGACAGGGGATAAGCGACGAGCAGTACTTC. Translating gives CASSLYGQGISDEQYF.

The chain couples TRBV29-1 to TRBJ1-1; unclear D gene. CDR1 is SQVTM and CDR2 is ANQGSEA in the germline V gene. The V end lost 6 bases, the J end lost 0 bases, and 11 bases lay between the germline ends. The CDR3 runs to 13 residues. This chain's CDR3 is CSVGIGLNTEAFF. Here the CDR3 DNA reads TGCAGCGTGGGGATAGGTTTGAACACTGAAGCTTTCTTT.

The V gene is TRBV18, the J gene TRBJ1-2; 8 nucleotides agree with TRBD1. This CDR3 spans 17 amino acids. Germline assignment: CDR1 KGHSH and CDR2 LQKENI. The J segment lost 4 bases and the V segment lost 1 base, leaving 11 bases of the junction unmatched. Written as DNA, the CDR3 is TGTGCCAGCTCACCACTCTTTAAGTCGGGACAGGTCTATGGCTACACCTTC. This gives the protein CASSPLFKSGQVYGYTF.

This sequence joins TRBV18 and TRBJ2-4; 8 positions agree with TRBD1. The CDR3 has 15 residues. The V gene end was trimmed by 5 bases and the J gene end by 3 bases; junction bases not matched to a gene: 6. CDR1 and CDR2 from the germline V gene are KGHSH and LQKENI. The CDR3 loop reads CASSSDRVGKNIQYF. The CDR3 region has the DNA TGTGCCAGCTCATCGGACAGGGTAGGCAAAAACATTCAGTACTTC.

The CDR3 loop is CASSVEDFAGELFF. In DNA, the CDR3 is TGTGCCAGCAGCGTAGAGGATTTCGCCGGGGAGCTGTTTTTT. This sequence joins TRBV9 and TRBJ2-2; the D is unclear. This CDR3 spans 14 amino acids. Germline CDR1 SGDLS, CDR2 YYNGEE. The V and J ends lost 0 bases and 6 bases respectively, with 9 bases between them.

The chain couples TRBV19 to TRBJ1-5, with D possibly matching TRBD1 (5 bases). This CDR3 is built from 16 residues. CDR1 is LNHDA and CDR2 is SQIVND in the germline V gene (reference sequence). Trimming took off 0 bases at V and 7 bases at J, with 16 bases between the two ends. CDR3 sequence reads: CASSIEGFRVQQPQHF. The CDR3 region has the DNA TGTGCCAGTAGTATAGAAGGTTTCAGGGTACAACAGCCCCAGCATTTT.

The chain combines TRBV5-1 with TRBJ2-7, with TRBD1 matching over 10 bases. This CDR3 comprises 15 residues. The V segment lost 2 bases and the J segment 7 bases; nucleotides outside the gene matches: 9. CDR1 SGHRS and CDR2 YFSETQ come from the germline V gene. CDR3 loop: CASSFHPGTGVEQYF. The CDR3, as DNA: TGCGCCAGCAGCTTCCATCCCGGGACAGGGGTTGAGCAGTACTTC. The complete variable domain, with remaining parts taken from reference TRBV5-1 and TRBJ2-7, reads KAGVTQTPRYLIKTRGQQVTLSCSPISGHRSVSWYQQTPGQGLQFLFEYFSETQRNKGNFPGRFSGRQFSNSRSEMNVSTLELGDSALYLCASSFHPGTGVEQYFGPGTRLTVT.

This chain links TRBV19 with TRBJ2-1, with D perhaps assigned TRBD1 or TRBD2 (5 bases each). CDR1 LNHDA and CDR2 SQIVND come from the germline V gene (reference sequence). CDR3 length: 11 amino acids. The V and J ends lost 5 bases and 12 bases respectively, with 11 bases between them. The CDR3 nucleotides read TGTGCCAGTAGTTCCGGGACCTTGCAGTTCTTC. Amino acids: CASSSGTLQFF.

The V call is TRBV7-2, the J call TRBJ2-2; no definite D call. From germline, CDR1 is SGHTA and CDR2 FQGNSA. V was pared by 7 bases and J by 6 bases, with 12 bases between. This CDR3 has 13 amino acids. CDR3 sequence reads: CASTSTASGELFF. The CDR3 bases are TGTGCCAGCACCTCGACCGCGTCCGGGGAGCTGTTTTTT.

In its sample, this clone was seen a few times. The CDR3 DNA is TGCGCCAGCAGCCAAGAGCCGGCGGGAGGGCTAACAGATACGCAGTATTTT. Its protein is CASSQEPAGGLTDTQYF. V is TRBV4-3 and J is TRBJ2-3, with 9 bases matching TRBD2. CDR1 LGHNA and CDR2 YSLEER come from the germline V gene. This CDR3 contains 17 residues. V lost 0 bases to trimming and J lost 3 bases; unmatched junction nucleotides: 7.